The source of this T cell receptor beta chain is a study of T cells after yellow fever vaccination. The study, taken as a whole, reports: The bulk population could contribute abundant contaminating clonotypes to FACS-sorted repertoires. A secondary response was less intense yet reached its peak sooner, at day 5 versus 15. A small share of clonotypes appeared in both CD4 and CD8 compartments.

The CDR3 totals 15 residues. Germline CDR1 SGHRS, CDR2 YFSETQ. V lost 4 bases and J lost 6; bases outside the gene matches: 4. The sample holds a few counts of this clonotype. Its antigen is unknown. UMIs were added to TCR cDNA along with a universal primer site when it was made by 5'RACE template switching. TCRdb reprocessed the 5' RACE reads via MiXCR and lists one record per CDR3 protein. The profile shows over 250,000 distinct CDR3 sequences, roughly 3.9% of them singletons. The chain combines TRBV5-1 with TRBJ2-1; the match to TRBD2 covers 13 bases. This sequence originates from a man aged 18 to 29 who received the YFV17D yellow fever vaccine. The sample in question was PBMCs, obtained 5 days after the yellow fever booster vaccination. The CDR3 region is CASSKTSGGANEQFF. The CDR3 nucleotides are TGCGCCAGCAGCAAAACTAGCGGGGGGGCCAATGAGCAGTTCTTC.